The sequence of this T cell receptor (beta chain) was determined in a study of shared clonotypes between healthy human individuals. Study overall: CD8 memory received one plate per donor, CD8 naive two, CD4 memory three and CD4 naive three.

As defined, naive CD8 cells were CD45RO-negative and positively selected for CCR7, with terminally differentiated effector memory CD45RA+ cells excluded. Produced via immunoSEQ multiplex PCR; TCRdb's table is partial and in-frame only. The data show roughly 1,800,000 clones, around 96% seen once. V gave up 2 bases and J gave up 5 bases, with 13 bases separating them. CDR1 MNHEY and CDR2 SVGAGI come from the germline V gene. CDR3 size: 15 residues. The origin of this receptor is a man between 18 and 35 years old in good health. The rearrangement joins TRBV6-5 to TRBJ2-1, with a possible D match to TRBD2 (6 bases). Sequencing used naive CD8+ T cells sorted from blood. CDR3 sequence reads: CASSYRPAGNNEQFF. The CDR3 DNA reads TGTGCCAGCAGTTACCGTCCAGCGGGTAACAATGAGCAGTTCTTC.